A selection of T cell receptor beta chains follows, all from one sample in a study of CD8+ T cells in alopecia areata. Assay: immunoSEQ multiplex PCR; the TCRdb copy retains only in-frame clones and omits some. This sample has around 270,000 clones; more than 45% occur once, and the top ten carry under 2%. The source was CD4+ T cells sorted from blood, collected at week 24, from a patient treated with tofacitinib. The receptors originated from a human donor with alopecia areata. The CDR3 runs from the conserved cysteine through the conserved F or W. A D gene is named only where the DNA matches it firmly. A row's size may be missing; if present it is once, few, many or a size class.

j_call: TRBJ1-5; v_call: TRBV29-1; clone_size: -; d_call: -; cdr3_nt: TGCAGCGTGGGGGGGTCGGGGAGCAATCAGCCCCAGCATTTT; cdr3_aa: CSVGGSGSNQPQHF
j_call: TRBJ1-6; v_call: TRBV5-4; clone_size: -; d_call: -; cdr3_nt: TGTGCCAGCAGCCCCCGCCTAGAGTCACCCCTCCACTTT; cdr3_aa: CASSPRLESPLHF
j_call: TRBJ2-7; v_call: TRBV28; clone_size: -; d_call: TRBD2; cdr3_nt: TGTGCCAGCATCGGGACTAGCGGGGGGTCCTCCTACGAGCAGTACTTC; cdr3_aa: CASIGTSGGSSYEQYF
j_call: TRBJ2-1; v_call: TRBV5-1; clone_size: -; d_call: TRBD1; cdr3_nt: TGCGCCAGCAGCTTGGGGGACAGGGTTATCAGTGAGCAGTTCTTC; cdr3_aa: CASSLGDRVISEQFF
j_call: TRBJ2-7; v_call: TRBV18; clone_size: -; d_call: TRBD2; cdr3_nt: TGTGCCAGCTCACCAAAATCAGGGACTACAGCCTACGAGCAGTACTTC; cdr3_aa: CASSPKSGTTAYEQYF
j_call: TRBJ1-1; v_call: TRBV25-1; clone_size: many; d_call: TRBD1; cdr3_nt: TGTGCCAGCAGTTTCCCGACAGGGCGTGCTTTCTTT; cdr3_aa: CASSFPTGRAFF
j_call: TRBJ2-1; v_call: TRBV6-6; clone_size: -; d_call: TRBD2; cdr3_nt: TGTGCCAGCAGACGAGGGACTAGCGGGTTGGGGGAGCAGTTCTTC; cdr3_aa: CASRRGTSGLGEQFF
j_call: TRBJ1-2; v_call: TRBV5-1; clone_size: once; d_call: -; cdr3_nt: TGCGCCAGCAGCTTGGAAACAGGGTACTTTGGCTACACCTTC; cdr3_aa: CASSLETGYFGYTF
j_call: TRBJ2-6; v_call: TRBV5-1; clone_size: few; d_call: -; cdr3_nt: TGCGCCAGCAGCCCCAGGGAGAGTGGGGCCAACGTCCTGACTTTC; cdr3_aa: CASSPRESGANVLTF
j_call: TRBJ1-2; v_call: TRBV2; clone_size: -; d_call: TRBD1; cdr3_nt: TGTGCCAGCAGCCTCACCGGGACAGGGGACCACACCTTC; cdr3_aa: CASSLTGTGDHTF
j_call: TRBJ1-2; v_call: TRBV6-5; clone_size: -; d_call: -; cdr3_nt: TGTGCCAGCAGTTGGGGGGCCCTGGACACCGGGGGCTACACCTTC; cdr3_aa: CASSWGALDTGGYTF
j_call: TRBJ1-1; v_call: TRBV29-1; clone_size: few; d_call: TRBD1; cdr3_nt: TGCAGCGTTGAAGATCAAGGGACAGGGCATGTTGAAGCTTTCTTT; cdr3_aa: CSVEDQGTGHVEAFF
j_call: TRBJ2-3; v_call: TRBV7-2; clone_size: few; d_call: TRBD1; cdr3_nt: TGTGCCAGCAGCCTCGACAGGGGTGGAGCAGATACGCAGTATTTT; cdr3_aa: CASSLDRGGADTQYF
j_call: TRBJ1-1; v_call: TRBV27; clone_size: -; d_call: -; cdr3_nt: TGTGCCAGCAGGGGATGGGCCCGCCGAGAAGCTTTCTTT; cdr3_aa: CASRGWARREAFF
j_call: TRBJ2-3; v_call: TRBV2; clone_size: -; d_call: -; cdr3_nt: TGTGCCAGCAGTAGACGGGGGCGGGGAGATACGCAGTATTTT; cdr3_aa: CASSRRGRGDTQYF
j_call: TRBJ2-2; v_call: TRBV5-1; clone_size: -; d_call: -; cdr3_nt: TGCGCCAGCAGTGCAGGGGTTACCGGGGAGCTGTTTTTT; cdr3_aa: CASSAGVTGELFF
j_call: TRBJ1-2; v_call: TRBV6-6; clone_size: -; d_call: TRBD1; cdr3_nt: TGTGCCAGCAGTTACCCGGGACAGGGACGGCAGCGCTACACCTTC; cdr3_aa: CASSYPGQGRQRYTF
j_call: TRBJ2-2; v_call: TRBV5-4; clone_size: -; d_call: -; cdr3_nt: TGTGCCAGCAGCTCAGTGGCAGCCTCCGGGGAGCTGTTTTTT; cdr3_aa: CASSSVAASGELFF
j_call: TRBJ1-2; v_call: TRBV7-9; clone_size: -; d_call: -; cdr3_nt: TGTGCCAGCAGCTTGGGCGCCTCGGGCTACACCTTC; cdr3_aa: CASSLGASGYTF
j_call: TRBJ2-4; v_call: TRBV28; clone_size: -; d_call: TRBD2; cdr3_nt: TGTGCCACCTCTTACCCGGGACTAGCAGCCAAAAACATTCAGTACTTC; cdr3_aa: CATSYPGLAAKNIQYF
j_call: TRBJ2-5; v_call: TRBV30; clone_size: -; d_call: -; cdr3_nt: TGTGCCTGGAGTGGACAGGGACTTCAAGAGACCCAGTACTTC; cdr3_aa: CAWSGQGLQETQYF
j_call: TRBJ1-2; v_call: TRBV29-1; clone_size: -; d_call: -; cdr3_nt: TGCAGCGTTGAAGACAGGTCATCATATGGCTACACCTTC; cdr3_aa: CSVEDRSSYGYTF
j_call: TRBJ2-1; v_call: TRBV30; clone_size: -; d_call: -; cdr3_nt: TGTGCCTGGAGGGGGACACCTTACAATGAGCAGTTCTTC; cdr3_aa: CAWRGTPYNEQFF
j_call: TRBJ2-5; v_call: TRBV15; clone_size: few; d_call: -; cdr3_nt: TGTGCCACCAGCAGAGGGGGACGGAATCAAGAGACCCAGTACTTC; cdr3_aa: CATSRGGRNQETQYF
j_call: TRBJ1-1; v_call: TRBV6-5; clone_size: -; d_call: -; cdr3_nt: TGTGCCAGCCGGTGGGGTAACACTGAAGCTTTCTTT; cdr3_aa: CASRWGNTEAFF
j_call: TRBJ1-1; v_call: TRBV30; clone_size: -; d_call: -; cdr3_nt: TGTGCCTGGAGGATTGTGACAGGTTCCCGTCTGAACACTGAAGCTTTCTTT; cdr3_aa: CAWRIVTGSRLNTEAFF
j_call: TRBJ1-5; v_call: TRBV15; clone_size: few; d_call: -; cdr3_nt: TGTGCCACCAGCAATAGCAATCAGCCCCAGCATTTT; cdr3_aa: CATSNSNQPQHF
j_call: TRBJ2-5; v_call: TRBV27; clone_size: few; d_call: TRBD1; cdr3_nt: TGTGCCAGCAGCATAACAGGGGCAGTGAAAGAGACCCAGTACTTC; cdr3_aa: CASSITGAVKETQYF
j_call: TRBJ1-6; v_call: TRBV10-3; clone_size: few; d_call: -; cdr3_nt: TGTGCCACCAGACCTGCCGGGACACCCAATTCACCCCTCCACTTT; cdr3_aa: CATRPAGTPNSPLHF
j_call: TRBJ1-2; v_call: TRBV7-2; clone_size: -; d_call: -; cdr3_nt: TGTGCCAGCAGCTTACGGCGTTCCCGAGAGTATGGCTACACCTTC; cdr3_aa: CASSLRRSREYGYTF